This T cell receptor (beta chain) was profiled in a study of memory CD8 T cells in hepatitis C reinfection. Time point noted: pre-reinfection, 55 to 20 weeks before reinfection detection. The sorted cells went straight to TCR sequencing with no prior in vitro expansion. Assay used: immunoSEQ multiplex PCR; TCRdb lists only in-frame clones, some missing. The sample holds tens of thousands of clones, just under 90% seen once. Germline CDR1 and CDR2: MDHEN and SYDVKM. V dropped 1 base and J dropped 6; count of bases not matched to a gene: 10. CDR3 size: 16 residues. The V and J genes are TRBV28 and TRBJ2-3, with TRBD1 matching over 7 bases. The TCR comes from a young man with hepatitis C virus infection. The sequencing sample was made of naive CD8+ T cells sorted from blood. The CDR3 DNA sequence: TGTGCCAGCAGTTTATCGACAGGGTCTCGAGGGGATACGCAGTATTTT. This gives the protein CASSLSTGSRGDTQYF.